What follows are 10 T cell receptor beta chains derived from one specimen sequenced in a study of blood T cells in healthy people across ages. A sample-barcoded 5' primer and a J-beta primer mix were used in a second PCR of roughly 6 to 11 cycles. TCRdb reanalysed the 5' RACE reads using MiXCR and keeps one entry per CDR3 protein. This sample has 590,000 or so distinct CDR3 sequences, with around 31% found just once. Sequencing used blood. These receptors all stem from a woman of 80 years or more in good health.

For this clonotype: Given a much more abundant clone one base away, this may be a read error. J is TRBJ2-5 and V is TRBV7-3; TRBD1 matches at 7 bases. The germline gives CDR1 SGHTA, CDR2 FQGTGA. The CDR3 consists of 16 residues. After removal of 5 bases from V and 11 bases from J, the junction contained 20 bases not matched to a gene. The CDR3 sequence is CASSPLPGQIYNEQYF. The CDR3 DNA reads TGTGCCAGCAGCCCACTCCCGGGACAGATATACAATGAGCAGTACTTC.

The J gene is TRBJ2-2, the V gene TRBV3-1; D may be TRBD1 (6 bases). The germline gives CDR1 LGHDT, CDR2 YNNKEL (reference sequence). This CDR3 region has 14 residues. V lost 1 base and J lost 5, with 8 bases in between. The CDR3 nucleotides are TGTGCCAGCAGCCAAGCACAGGGAACCGGGGAGCTGTTTTTT. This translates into CASSQAQGTGELFF.

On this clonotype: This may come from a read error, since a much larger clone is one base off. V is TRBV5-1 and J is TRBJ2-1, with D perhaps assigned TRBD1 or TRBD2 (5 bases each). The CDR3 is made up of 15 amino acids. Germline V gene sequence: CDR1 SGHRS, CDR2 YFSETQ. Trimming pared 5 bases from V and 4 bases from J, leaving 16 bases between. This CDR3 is CASRRAGNTYNEQFF. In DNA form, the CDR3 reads TGCGCCAGCAGGAGGGCAGGGAATACATACAATGAGCAGTTCTTC. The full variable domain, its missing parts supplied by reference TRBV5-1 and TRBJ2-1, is KAGVTQTPRYLIKTRGQQVTLSCSPISGHRSVSWYQQTPGQGLQFLFEYFSETQRNKGNFPGRFSGRQFSNSRSEMNVSTLELGDSALYLCASRRAGNTYNEQFFGPGTRLTVL.

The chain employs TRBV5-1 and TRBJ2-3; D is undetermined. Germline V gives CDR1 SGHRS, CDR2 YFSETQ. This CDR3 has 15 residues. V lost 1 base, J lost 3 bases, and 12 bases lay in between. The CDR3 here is CASSLTRGPTDTQYF. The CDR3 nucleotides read TGCGCCAGCAGCTTGACCCGCGGACCGACAGATACGCAGTATTTT.

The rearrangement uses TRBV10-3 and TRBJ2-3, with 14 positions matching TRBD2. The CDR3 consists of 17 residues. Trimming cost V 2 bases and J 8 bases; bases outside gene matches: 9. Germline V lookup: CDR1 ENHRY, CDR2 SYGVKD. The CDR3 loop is CAISEQGLAGVLGTQYF. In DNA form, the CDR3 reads TGTGCCATCAGTGAGCAGGGACTAGCGGGGGTTCTGGGTACGCAGTATTTT.

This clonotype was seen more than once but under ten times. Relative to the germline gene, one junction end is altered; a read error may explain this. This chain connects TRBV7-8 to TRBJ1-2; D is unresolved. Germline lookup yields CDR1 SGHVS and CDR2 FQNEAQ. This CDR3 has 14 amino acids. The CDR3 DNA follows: TGTGTCAGCAGCTTAATGTCGAGCGTCTATGGCTACACCTTC. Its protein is CVSSLMSSVYGYTF.

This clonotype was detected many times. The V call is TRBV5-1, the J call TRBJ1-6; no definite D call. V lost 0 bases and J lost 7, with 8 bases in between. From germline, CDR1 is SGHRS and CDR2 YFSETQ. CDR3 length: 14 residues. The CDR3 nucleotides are TGCGCCAGCAGCTTGGGACAAGAAAATTCACCCCTCCACTTT. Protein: CASSLGQENSPLHF.

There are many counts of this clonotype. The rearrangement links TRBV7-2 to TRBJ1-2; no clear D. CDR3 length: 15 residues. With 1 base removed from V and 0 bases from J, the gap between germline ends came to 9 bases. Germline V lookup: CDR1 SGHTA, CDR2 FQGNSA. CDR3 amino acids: CASSLDYGSNYGYTF. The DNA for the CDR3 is TGTGCCAGCAGCTTAGACTACGGATCTAACTATGGCTACACCTTC.

Here the CDR3 DNA reads TGCGCCAGCAGCTTAATCCAAAAGGGGTCCACTGAAGCTTTCTTT. Translating gives CASSLIQKGSTEAFF. This chain joins TRBV5-1 and TRBJ1-1; D perhaps matches TRBD1 (5 bases). The CDR3 is 15 residues long. V lost 2 bases and J 4 bases, leaving 15 bases between the germline ends. Germline loops: CDR1 SGHRS, CDR2 YFSETQ.

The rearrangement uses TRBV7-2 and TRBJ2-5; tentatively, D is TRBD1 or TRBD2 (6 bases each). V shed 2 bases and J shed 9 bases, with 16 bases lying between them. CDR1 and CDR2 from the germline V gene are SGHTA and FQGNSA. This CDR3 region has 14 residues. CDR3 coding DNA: TGTGCCAGCAGCTTATATGGGGGGCAGGAGCCCCAGTACTTC. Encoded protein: CASSLYGGQEPQYF. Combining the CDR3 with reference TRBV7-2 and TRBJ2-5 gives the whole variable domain GAGVSQSPSNKVTEKGKDVELRCDPISGHTALYWYRQSLGQGLEFLIYFQGNSAPDKSGLPSDRFSAERTGGSVSTLTIQRTQQEDSAVYLCASSLYGGQEPQYFGPGTRLLVL.